This T cell receptor beta chain was sequenced during a study of CD8 T cells in Susac syndrome. Random hexamers were used to reverse transcribe an amount of roughly 0.5 to 1 ug RNA. Across 54 Vbeta and 13 Jbeta, immunoSEQ multiplex PCR amplified TCR beta CDR3. TCRdb fed the immunoSEQ multiplex PCR reads into MiXCR, producing one record per CDR3 protein. Of 100,000 to 150,000 distinct CDR3 sequences listed, over 80% are singletons. Comment on this clonotype: Antigen unknown.

General observations from the study: The relatively small number of individuals in the TCR sequencing and HLA analysis was acknowledged by the study.

The multiple sclerosis controls comprised treatment-naive patients whose relapsing-remitting disease was stable or active. In contrast to the negatively isolated CD8+ and CD4+ T cells, TEMRA cells were FACS-enriched. The CDR3 contains 15 residues. V lost 4 bases to trimming and J lost 0 bases, with 10 bases between them. Material: CD8+ T cells from PBMCs. V usage is TRBV12-3 or TRBV12-4 and J usage is TRBJ2-1, with D possibly being TRBD1 (5 bases). This TCR derives from a human donor with multiple sclerosis. The CDR3 DNA sequence: TGTGCCAGCAGTTGGTATAGGGGCTCCTACAATGAGCAGTTCTTC. Protein: CASSWYRGSYNEQFF.